The source of this T cell receptor beta chain is a study of cytomegalovirus exposure and HLA in healthy donors listed by TCRdb under 2017. Background for the entire study: According to an earlier analysis of 450 to 650 of the donors, about 179 million T cells yielded some 110 million unique TCR beta sequences and more than 250 Gb of sequence data. Roughly 300 gigabases of sequencing data and 70 million to 100 million unique TCR sequences made up an early release that covered approximately 650 HLA-typed donors. Of the approximately 400 genotyped donors, 65% to 90% fell in the genetic ancestry cluster associated with self-reported Caucasian donors. The study aimed to test whether cataloging public T cell receptors could reveal signatures of past pathogen exposure. The T cell repertoires of 670 or so subjects were profiled by immunosequencing and related to cytomegalovirus serostatus. In addition to the first cohort of roughly 670 subjects, a separate validation cohort of 120 different subjects was used. To predict cytomegalovirus infection status, the study combined high-throughput TCR immunosequencing, statistical association of individual TCRs with disease status, and machine learning. A later analysis re-analyzed previously published TCR beta repertoires from 666 donors and added high-resolution HLA genotyping to study TCR occurrence patterns. Rather than drawing on any new phenotypic data, the later analysis identified candidate immune exposures from TCR beta sequences and the way those sequences occurred across donors. In an earlier analysis of roughly 580 of the donors, high-throughput TCR beta sequencing was used to judge whether each TCR beta V gene segment behaved as functional or pseudogenic. Donor age, sex, ethnicity and CMV serostatus were compiled together with the repertoire data. A later genetic analysis took genome-wide SNP genotypes for about 65% of the 666 donors and used that subset as a discovery cohort. All discovery cohort repertoires had been generated on a single sequencing platform. HLA typing included class I and class II loci at four-digit resolution. The number of donors typed differed by locus, with about 629-630 for A, B, C, DRB1 and DQB1, around 500 for DQA1, some 570 for DPA1, and around 460 for DPB1. Several DR-DQ haplotypes were handled as single units for association and clustering because linkage in the cohort was strong. Across some 400 genotyped donors of the cohort, an average of 235,054 unique TCR beta nucleotide sequences per donor were sequenced, and around 20% of those sequences were non-productive.

Library method: the immunoSEQ multiplex PCR assay. A mixture of 60 forward primers for TCR Vbeta segments and 13 reverse primers for TCR Jbeta segments was used in the multiplex PCR. A multiplex PCR assay on genomic DNA amplified the CDR3 region of rearranged TCR beta genes. The Illumina HiSeq System was used to sequence the amplified TCR beta libraries as 87-base-pair reads. Concerning the study's data processing: A later analysis tallied 75 million to 95 million unique TCR beta chains across the 666 repertoires, and roughly 11 million of those chains were shared by two or more donors. A nearest-neighbor algorithm error-corrected the raw reads and collapsed the reads into unique sequences, merging closely related sequences to remove PCR and sequencing errors. Alignment of CDR3 sequences to IMGT reference sequences was used to assign V, D and J gene segments. For a sequence to be retained, a match of at least six nucleotides was required to both a V gene segment and a J gene segment. A rearrangement was called productive if the CDR3 had no stop codons and remained in frame with V and J, and every other rearrangement was called non-productive. Following IMGT convention, CDR3 was defined as the stretch from the second conserved V-encoded cysteine to the conserved J-encoded phenylalanine. In an earlier analysis of around 540 of the donors, sequences lacking an unambiguous match to a single V gene segment were excluded. In an earlier analysis of approximately 550 of the donors, V segments were called functional above 56.7% productive rearrangements and were called segregating when the between-donor standard deviation exceeded 5%. A statistical classification framework was built to diagnose cytomegalovirus status from the catalog of TCR beta chain sequences. A later analysis assigned V and J genes by comparing TCR nucleotide sequences with IMGT/GENE-DB human TR gene sequences. In a later analysis, CDR3 sequences and most-parsimonious VDJ recombination scenarios were assigned using the TCRdist pipeline. In a later analysis, each TCR beta chain was defined by its CDR3 amino acid sequence together with its V-gene family, and reads lacking a unique V-gene family were excluded. A later analysis removed 550 to 700 highly shared, low-generation-probability nucleotide sequences to deal with suspected cross-contamination and a sequencing artifact. A later analysis calculated a clonal expansion index for each public chain from normalized within-repertoire ranks of inferred template counts. Generation probabilities in a later analysis came from a VDJ recombination model fitted to out-of-frame rearrangements, and those results were checked against IGoR. A later analysis scored TCR-TCR, TCR-HLA and TCR-CMV co-occurrence with hypergeometric tests, applying a repertoire-size bias correction to TCR pairs. A later analysis estimated false discovery rates by permuting HLA or CMV assignments 20 times. In a later analysis, co-occurring TCRs were grouped using DBSCAN, with TCRdist sequence similarity added in when clustering inside HLA-allele-positive subsets. Repertoires with fewer than 30,000 or more than 120,000 public chains were left out of co-occurrence clustering, as were about 5 repertoires with anomalous nucleotide sharing. Entries here come from immuneACCESS through TCRdb and include only in-frame sequences with V and J called. Some clones fail to appear in such tables; in the studies checked, an unresolved V gene covers under half of the shortfall, and the cause of the remainder is unknown. V, J and clone size reflect that table, while D and trimming were determined from the DNA. Present in this sample are approximately 220,000 clones, about 80% of which were seen just once. Of the sample, around 1.7% is held by the ten largest clones.

General findings and caveats noted by the study authors: According to a later genetic analysis, donors in an Asian-associated ancestry cluster had fewer N-insertions in productive TCRs than the approximately 700-donor mean. Several of the top co-occurrence clusters appeared to be linked to parvovirus B19, influenza, CMV and Epstein-Barr virus, according to a later analysis. In vitro tests confirmed that a few of the cytomegalovirus-associated TCR beta chains recognize cytomegalovirus antigens. In both the original and validation cohorts, the classifier was reported to diagnose cytomegalovirus status with high specificity and sensitivity. An association between a missense DCLRE1C variant and V-gene and J-gene trimming of TCR beta chains was found in a later genetic analysis and replicated in an independent cohort. An earlier analysis of 587 of the donors showed that most TCR beta V segments appeared in productive rearrangements either about 87% or about 30% of the time, which broadly matched IMGT annotations. Assigning TCR associations to individual alleles was difficult when HLA alleles, especially DR and DQ, strongly co-occurred. According to a later analysis, TCR association rates differed among HLA loci, with DRB1 alleles showing the most associated TCRs and HLA-C alleles showing the fewest. A later analysis found that most CMV-associated TCR beta chains appeared HLA-restricted, with HLA associations seemingly driven largely by CMV exposure. A further reported finding was that TCR beta sequences accurately predicted the HLA-A and HLA-B alleles for most subjects in the first cohort. Linkage disequilibrium might explain the correlated functional status among segregating V segments, but an unknown experimental factor could not be excluded. A cluster of highly shared sequence variants was judged likely to represent a technical artifact of the sequencing pipeline. In a later analysis, HLA-associated TCR beta chains were found to be more clonally expanded and to have lower generation probabilities than equally common non-associated chains. In the study, some 160 TCR beta chains were listed as associated with cytomegalovirus. While some public TCRs were present in many individuals, most TCR sequences turned up only very rarely across donors. Immune exposure information for the cohort was limited to CMV serostatus. According to the authors, the approach could potentially be generalized to other disease states and immunological phenotypes. Sequencing depth was assumed to be roughly uniform across donors in the presence/absence analyses, though that assumption may not hold. Because HLA typing was missing for some donors at each locus, association tests included only the typed subset. A later analysis associated 16,951 TCR beta sequences with specific HLA alleles at a false discovery rate of 0.05. Some IMGT-functional V segments, including TRBV6-2 and TRBV6-3, could not be distinguished by the 87-base-pair reads and were therefore excluded. Because counts were too low, about 15 rarely observed V segments, including chromosome 9 orphons, were left out of the earlier analysis of a few hundred of the donors. The cohort was sequenced for TCR beta chains only, and without alpha or paired-chain data the features that could be detected were limited.

The cohort comprised approximately 700 healthy bone marrow donors. All cohort members were sampled while nominally healthy, although unrecorded immune exposures were likely present. The donor was CMV seronegative and belonged to the group of 350 or so seronegative cohort members. A peripheral blood sample was provided by each donor, and peripheral blood mononuclear cells were used for TCR beta sequencing. Genomic DNA was extracted from the blood cell samples with the Qiagen DNeasy Blood Extraction Kit. Reading from cysteine to phenylalanine, the CDR3 counts 17 amino acids. The retained sequence is limited to the CDR3, 51 bases, with the frame set at the first base. Via the germline V gene, CDR1 is SGHVS and CDR2 FNYEAQ. V is trimmed back by 4 bases and J by 7 bases, and the junction contains 16 bases that no gene match accounts for. In regard to this clone: Its antigen has not been determined. Base qualities are missing; no much larger clone stands one base away.

This clonotype originated in a man aged 18 to 30 in good health and CMV-seronegative. The sample was PBMCs. In this chain, TRBV7-6 is recombined with TRBJ2-1, with 7 bases aligning to TRBD2. The CDR3 here reads CASSSPPGLNYLNEQFF. In nucleotides, the sequence is TGTGCCAGCAGCTCGCCCCCGGGACTAAACTATTTAAATGAGCAGTTCTTC.